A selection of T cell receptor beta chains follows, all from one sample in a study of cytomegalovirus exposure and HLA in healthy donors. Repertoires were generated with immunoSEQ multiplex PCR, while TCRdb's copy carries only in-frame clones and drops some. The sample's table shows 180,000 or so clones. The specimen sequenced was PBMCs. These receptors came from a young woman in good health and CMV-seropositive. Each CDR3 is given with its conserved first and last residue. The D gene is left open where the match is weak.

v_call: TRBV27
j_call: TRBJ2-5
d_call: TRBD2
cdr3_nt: TGTGCCAGCAGTTTCAGCGGGAGTAGGGGCCAAGAGACCCAGTACTTC
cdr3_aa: CASSFSGSRGQETQYF

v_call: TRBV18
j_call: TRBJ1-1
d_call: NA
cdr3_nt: TGTGCCAGCTCACCACTAGCAGGGCCCTACACTGAAGCTTTCTTT
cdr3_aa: CASSPLAGPYTEAFF

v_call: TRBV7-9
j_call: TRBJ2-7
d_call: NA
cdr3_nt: TGTGCCAGCAGCCCCCGTCTGGATCTCGGGTCCTACGAGCAGTACTTC
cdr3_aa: CASSPRLDLGSYEQYF

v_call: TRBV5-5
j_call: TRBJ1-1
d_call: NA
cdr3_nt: TGTGCCAGCAGCGGAGGACGGAGGAGGGATATGAACACTGAAGCTTTCTTT
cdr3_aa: CASSGGRRRDMNTEAFF

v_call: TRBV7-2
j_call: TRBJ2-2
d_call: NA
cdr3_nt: TGTGCCAGCAGCTTATTGGGGCCAGCGAACACCGGGGAGCTGTTTTTT
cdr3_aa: CASSLLGPANTGELFF

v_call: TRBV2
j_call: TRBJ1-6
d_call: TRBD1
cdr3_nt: TGTGCCAGCAGTTCAGGGGGGCCCGATAATTCACCCCTCCACTTT
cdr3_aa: CASSSGGPDNSPLHF

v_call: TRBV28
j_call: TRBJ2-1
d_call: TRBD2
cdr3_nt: TGTGCCAGCAGGTCGGGACTAGCGGGAGTTGAGCAGTTCTTC
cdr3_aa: CASRSGLAGVEQFF

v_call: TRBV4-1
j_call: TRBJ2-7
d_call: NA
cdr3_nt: TGCGCCAGCAGCCAAGAGTCAGATCGGCAGGGGGGTTACGAGCAGTACTTC
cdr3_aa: CASSQESDRQGGYEQYF

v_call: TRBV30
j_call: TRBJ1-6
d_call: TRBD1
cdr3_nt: TGTGCCTGGAGTTTATGGCAGGGGGATACCCTCCACTTT
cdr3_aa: CAWSLWQGDTLHF

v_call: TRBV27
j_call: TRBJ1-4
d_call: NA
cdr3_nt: TGTGCCAGCAGTTTCGACCATCGAGGTGAAAAACTGTTTTTT
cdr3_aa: CASSFDHRGEKLFF

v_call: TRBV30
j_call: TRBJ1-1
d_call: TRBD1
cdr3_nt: TGTGCCTGGAGTGTATGGGGCAGGGGGACCCAGGGGGCTGAAGCTTTCTTT
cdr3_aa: CAWSVWGRGTQGAEAFF

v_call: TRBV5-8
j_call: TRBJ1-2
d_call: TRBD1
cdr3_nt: TGTGCCAGCAGCTGGGGGACCGGGACAGGGGACCTTAACTATGGCTACACCTTC
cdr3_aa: CASSWGTGTGDLNYGYTF

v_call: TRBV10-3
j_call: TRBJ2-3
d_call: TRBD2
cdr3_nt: TGTGCCATCAGTCCTGGACTAGCGGGGGCGGGGGATACGCAGTATTTT
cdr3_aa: CAISPGLAGAGDTQYF

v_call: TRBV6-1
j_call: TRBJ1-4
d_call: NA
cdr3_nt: TGTGCCAGCAGTGAAGTTCAGGGGTGGGTAAAACTGTTTTTT
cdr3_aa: CASSEVQGWVKLFF

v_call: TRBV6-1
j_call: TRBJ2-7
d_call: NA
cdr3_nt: TGTGCCAGCAGTGAGGGACTTTCGTCCTACGAGCAGTACTTC
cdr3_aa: CASSEGLSSYEQYF

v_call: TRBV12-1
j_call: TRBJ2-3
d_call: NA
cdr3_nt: TGTGCCAGCAGCTTTATTGCTAGCGGCACAGATACGCAGTATTTT
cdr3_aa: CASSFIASGTDTQYF

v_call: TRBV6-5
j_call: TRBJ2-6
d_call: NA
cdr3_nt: TGTGCCAGCAGTTATCGACAGTTCTCTGGGGCCAACGTCCTGACTTTC
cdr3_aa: CASSYRQFSGANVLTF

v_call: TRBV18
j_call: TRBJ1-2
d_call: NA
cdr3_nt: TGTGCCAGCTCACCACGGGCAGGGGCGGATGGCTACACCTTC
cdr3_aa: CASSPRAGADGYTF

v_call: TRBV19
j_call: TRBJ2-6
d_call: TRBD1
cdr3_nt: TGTGCCAGTGACAGGGCTTCCGGGGCCAACGTCCTGACTTTC
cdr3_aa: CASDRASGANVLTF

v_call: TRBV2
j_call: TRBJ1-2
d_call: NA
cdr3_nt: TGTGCCAGCAGTGCTCGAAGGAGTCTCTATGGCTACACCTTC
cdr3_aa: CASSARRSLYGYTF

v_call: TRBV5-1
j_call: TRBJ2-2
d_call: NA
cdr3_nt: TGCGCCAGCAGCCCCTTAGTTATTCCGAACACCGGGGAGCTGTTTTTT
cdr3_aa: CASSPLVIPNTGELFF

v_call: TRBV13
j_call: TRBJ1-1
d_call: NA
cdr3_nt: TGTGCCAGCAGCCCTCGGACAGTGGTAGAAGCTGAAGCTTTCTTT
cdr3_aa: CASSPRTVVEAEAFF

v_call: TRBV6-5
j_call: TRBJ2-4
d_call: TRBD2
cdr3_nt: TGTGCCAGCAGCCAACGGGGGGGGGTAAACATTCAGTACTTC
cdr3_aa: CASSQRGGVNIQYF

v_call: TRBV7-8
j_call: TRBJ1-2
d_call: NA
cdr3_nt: TGTGCCAGCAGCTTACCTATCGGCTATGGCTACACCTTC
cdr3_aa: CASSLPIGYGYTF

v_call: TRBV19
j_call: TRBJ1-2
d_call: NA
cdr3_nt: TGTGCCAGTAGTATCTTGGGGCTTGGCTACACCTTC
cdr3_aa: CASSILGLGYTF

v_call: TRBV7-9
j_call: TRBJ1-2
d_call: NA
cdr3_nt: TGTGCCAGCGGCAGGGGTGAGGGCTATGGCTACACCTTC
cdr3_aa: CASGRGEGYGYTF

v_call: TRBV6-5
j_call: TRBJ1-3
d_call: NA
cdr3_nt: TGTGCCAGCAAACAGGGAAACTCTGGAAACACCATATATTTT
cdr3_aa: CASKQGNSGNTIYF

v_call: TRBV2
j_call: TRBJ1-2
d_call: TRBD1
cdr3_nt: TGTGCCAGCAGTGAAACAGGGGGCGCGTCCTATGGCTACACCTTC
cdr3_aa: CASSETGGASYGYTF

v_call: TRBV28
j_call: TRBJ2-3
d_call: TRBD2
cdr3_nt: TGTGCCAGCTTGAAACGACTAGCGGGGGGGACAGATACGCAGTATTTT
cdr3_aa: CASLKRLAGGTDTQYF

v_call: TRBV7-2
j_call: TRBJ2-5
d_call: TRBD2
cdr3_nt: TGTGCCAGCAGCTTAATGGGACTAGCGGGGCAAGAGACCCAGTACTTC
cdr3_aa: CASSLMGLAGQETQYF

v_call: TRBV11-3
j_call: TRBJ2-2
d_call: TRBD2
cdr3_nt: TGTGCCAGCAGCGCAGGCGGGGGTGCCGGGGAGCTGTTTTTT
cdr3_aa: CASSAGGGAGELFF

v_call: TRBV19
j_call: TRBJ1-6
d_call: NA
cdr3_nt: TGTGCCAGTAGTATTGGAGGGGACTGGGGATCACCCCTCCACTTT
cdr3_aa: CASSIGGDWGSPLHF

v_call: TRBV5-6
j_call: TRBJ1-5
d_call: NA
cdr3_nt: TGTGCCAGCAGCGAGAGCAGGGAAGGGGCCGTTCAGCCCCAGCATTTT
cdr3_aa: CASSESREGAVQPQHF

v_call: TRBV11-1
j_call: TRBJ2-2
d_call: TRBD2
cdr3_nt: TGTGCCAGCAGCTCCGGGACTAGCGGGGTCTCCGGGGAGCTGTTTTTT
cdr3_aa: CASSSGTSGVSGELFF

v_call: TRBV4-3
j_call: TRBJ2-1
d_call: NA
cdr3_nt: TGCGCCAGCAGAGGTGGACTGCACAGCTCCTACAATGAGCAGTTCTTC
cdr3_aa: CASRGGLHSSYNEQFF

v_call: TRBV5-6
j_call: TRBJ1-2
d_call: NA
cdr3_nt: TGTGCCAGCAGCTTGGCCAAGATCGGGGGGGGAGCCTATGGCTACACCTTC
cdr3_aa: CASSLAKIGGGAYGYTF

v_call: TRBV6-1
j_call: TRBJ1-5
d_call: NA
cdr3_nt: TGTGCCAGCAGTTTCCAGGGGAGCAATCAGCCCCAGCATTTT
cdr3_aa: CASSFQGSNQPQHF

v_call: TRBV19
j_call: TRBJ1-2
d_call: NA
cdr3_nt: TGTGCCAGTAGTGGCACAGTCAACTATGGCTACACCTTC
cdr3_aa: CASSGTVNYGYTF

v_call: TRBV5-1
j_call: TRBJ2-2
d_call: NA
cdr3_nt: TGCGCCAGCAGCCCCCCGGGACTCTTCACCGGGGAGCTGTTTTTT
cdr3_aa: CASSPPGLFTGELFF

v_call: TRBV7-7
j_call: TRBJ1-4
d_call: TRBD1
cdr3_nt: TGTGCTAGCAGCCCCGGGACAGGGGCTGAAAAACTGTTTTTT
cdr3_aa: CASSPGTGAEKLFF

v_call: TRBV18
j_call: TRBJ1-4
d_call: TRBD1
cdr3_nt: TGTGCCAGCTCACCAGATACAGGGGGCTGGGAAAAACTGTTTTTT
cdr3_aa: CASSPDTGGWEKLFF

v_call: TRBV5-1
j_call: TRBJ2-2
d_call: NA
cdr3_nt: TGCGCCAGCAGCCCAAACACCGGGGAGCTGTTTTTT
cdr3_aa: CASSPNTGELFF

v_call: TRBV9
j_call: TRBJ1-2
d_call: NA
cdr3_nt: TGTGCCAGCAGCCCTACCCTAACAGCACCAGATGGCTACACCTTC
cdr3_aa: CASSPTLTAPDGYTF

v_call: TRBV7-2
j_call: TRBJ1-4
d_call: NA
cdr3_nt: TGTGCCAGCAGCTTAGCGAGGATTAATGAAAAACTGTTTTTT
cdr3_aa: CASSLARINEKLFF

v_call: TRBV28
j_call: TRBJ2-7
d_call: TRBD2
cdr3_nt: TGTGCCACCGATTTTAGCGGGCTGAACGAGCAGTACTTC
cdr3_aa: CATDFSGLNEQYF

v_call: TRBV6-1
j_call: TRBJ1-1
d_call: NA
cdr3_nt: TGTGCCTCCTCCTATTTGAACACTGAAGCTTTCTTT
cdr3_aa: CASSYLNTEAFF

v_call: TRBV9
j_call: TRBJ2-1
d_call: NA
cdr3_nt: TGTGCCAGCAGCGTAGCGGGTGGCAGCTCCTACAATGAGCAGTTCTTC
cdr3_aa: CASSVAGGSSYNEQFF

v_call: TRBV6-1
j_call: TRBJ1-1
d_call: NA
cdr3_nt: TGTGCCAGCAGTGATAAGGGGAAGTTGATAGCTTTCTTT
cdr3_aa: CASSDKGKLIAFF

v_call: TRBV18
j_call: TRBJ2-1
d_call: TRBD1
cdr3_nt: TGTGCCAGCTCACCCACTACAGGGGGCATTGGAAATGAGCAGTTCTTC
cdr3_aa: CASSPTTGGIGNEQFF

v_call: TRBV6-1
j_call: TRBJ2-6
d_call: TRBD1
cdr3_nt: TGTGCCAGCAGTGGAGGGACAGCTTCTCTTTGGGGGGCCAACGTCCTGACTTTC
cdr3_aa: CASSGGTASLWGANVLTF